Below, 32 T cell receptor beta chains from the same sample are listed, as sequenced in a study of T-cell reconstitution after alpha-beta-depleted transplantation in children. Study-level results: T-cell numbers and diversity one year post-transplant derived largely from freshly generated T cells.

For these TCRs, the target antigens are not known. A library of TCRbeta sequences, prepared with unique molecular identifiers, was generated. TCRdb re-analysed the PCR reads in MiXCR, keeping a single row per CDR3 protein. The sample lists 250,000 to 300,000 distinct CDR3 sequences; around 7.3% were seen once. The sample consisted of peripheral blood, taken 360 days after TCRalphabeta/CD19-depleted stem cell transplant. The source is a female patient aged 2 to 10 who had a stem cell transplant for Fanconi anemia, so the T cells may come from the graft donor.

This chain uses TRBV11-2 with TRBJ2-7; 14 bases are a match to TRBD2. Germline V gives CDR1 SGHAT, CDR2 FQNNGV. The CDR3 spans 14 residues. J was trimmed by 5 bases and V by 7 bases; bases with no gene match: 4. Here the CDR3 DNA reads TGTGCCAGCAATTGGGGACTAGCGGGAGACGAGCAGTACTTC. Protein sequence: CASNWGLAGDEQYF.

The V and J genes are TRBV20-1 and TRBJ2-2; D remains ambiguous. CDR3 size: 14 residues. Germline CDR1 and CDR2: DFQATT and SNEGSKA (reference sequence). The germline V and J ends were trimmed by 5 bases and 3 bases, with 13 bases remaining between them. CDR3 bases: TGCAGTGCTCCCATGAGTCGTTACACCGGGGAGCTGTTTTTT. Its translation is CSAPMSRYTGELFF.

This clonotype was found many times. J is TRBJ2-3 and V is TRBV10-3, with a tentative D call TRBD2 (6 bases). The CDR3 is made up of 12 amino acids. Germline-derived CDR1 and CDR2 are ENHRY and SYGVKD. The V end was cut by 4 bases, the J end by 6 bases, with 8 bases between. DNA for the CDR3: TGTGCCATCAGTGGCCGGGGGGATACGCAGTATTTT. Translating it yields CAISGRGDTQYF.

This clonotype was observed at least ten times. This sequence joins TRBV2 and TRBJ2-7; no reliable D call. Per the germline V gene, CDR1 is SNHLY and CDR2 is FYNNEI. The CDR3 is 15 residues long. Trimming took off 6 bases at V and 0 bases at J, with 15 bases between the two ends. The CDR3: CASSPGPESSYEQYF. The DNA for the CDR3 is TGTGCCAGCAGCCCCGGACCCGAGAGCTCCTACGAGCAGTACTTC.

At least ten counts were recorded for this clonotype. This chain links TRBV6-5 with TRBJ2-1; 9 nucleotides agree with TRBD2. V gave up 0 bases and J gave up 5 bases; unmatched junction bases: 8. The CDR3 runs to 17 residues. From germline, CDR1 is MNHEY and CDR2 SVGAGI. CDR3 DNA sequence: TGTGCCAGCAGTTACTCCTCCCTGACTAGCGGCAACAATGAGCAGTTCTTC. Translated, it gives CASSYSSLTSGNNEQFF.

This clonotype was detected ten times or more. The CDR3 nucleotides read TGTGCCAGCAGCTTGGGTTGGCGGCAGACCCAGTACTTC. Its protein product is CASSLGWRQTQYF. The chain is built from TRBV7-2 and TRBJ2-5, with no clear D. The CDR3 is made up of 13 amino acids. V gave up 3 bases and J gave up 6 bases, with 11 bases separating them. Germline V gene lookup returns CDR1 SGHTA and CDR2 FQGNSA. The full variable domain, its missing parts supplied by reference TRBV7-2 and TRBJ2-5, is GAGVSQSPSNKVTEKGKDVELRCDPISGHTALYWYRQSLGQGLEFLIYFQGNSAPDKSGLPSDRFSAERTGGSVSTLTIQRTQQEDSAVYLCASSLGWRQTQYFGPGTRLLVL.

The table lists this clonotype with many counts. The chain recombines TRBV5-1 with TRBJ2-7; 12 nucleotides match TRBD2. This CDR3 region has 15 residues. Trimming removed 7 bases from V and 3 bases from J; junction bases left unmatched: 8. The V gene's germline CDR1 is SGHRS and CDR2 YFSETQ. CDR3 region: CASGQGLAGIYEQYF. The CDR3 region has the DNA TGCGCCAGCGGACAAGGACTAGCGGGAATCTACGAGCAGTACTTC.

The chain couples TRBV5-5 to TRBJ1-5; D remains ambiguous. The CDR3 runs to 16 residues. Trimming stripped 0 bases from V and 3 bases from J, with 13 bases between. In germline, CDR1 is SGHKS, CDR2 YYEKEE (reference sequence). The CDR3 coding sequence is TGTGCCAGCAGCTTGGTAGGGTTAAGGAACAATCAGCCCCAGCATTTT. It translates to CASSLVGLRNNQPQHF. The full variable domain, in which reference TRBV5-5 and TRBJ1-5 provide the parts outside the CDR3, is DAGVTQSPTHLIKTRGQQVTLRCSPISGHKSVSWYQQVLGQGPQFIFQYYEKEERGRGNFPDRFSARQFPNYSSELNVNALLLGDSALYLCASSLVGLRNNQPQHFGDGTRLSIL.

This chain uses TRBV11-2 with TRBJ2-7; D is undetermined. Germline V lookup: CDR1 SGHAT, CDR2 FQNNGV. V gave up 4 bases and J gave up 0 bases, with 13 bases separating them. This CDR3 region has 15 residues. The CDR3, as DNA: TGTGCCAGCAGCTCCCCGCGAGTGCTCTCCTACGAGCAGTACTTC. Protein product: CASSSPRVLSYEQYF.

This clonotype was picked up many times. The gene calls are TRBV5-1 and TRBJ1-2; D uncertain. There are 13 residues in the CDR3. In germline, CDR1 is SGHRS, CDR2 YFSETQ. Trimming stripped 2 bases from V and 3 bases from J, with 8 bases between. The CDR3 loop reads CASSFWTYYGYTF. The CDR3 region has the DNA TGCGCCAGCAGCTTCTGGACGTACTATGGCTACACCTTC.

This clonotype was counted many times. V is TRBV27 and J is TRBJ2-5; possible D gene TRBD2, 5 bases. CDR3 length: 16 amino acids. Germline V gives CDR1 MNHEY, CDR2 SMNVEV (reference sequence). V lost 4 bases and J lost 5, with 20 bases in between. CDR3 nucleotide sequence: TGTGCCAGCAGTTCCCAATTTGGAGGTCGGCTTGAGACCCAGTACTTC. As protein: CASSSQFGGRLETQYF.

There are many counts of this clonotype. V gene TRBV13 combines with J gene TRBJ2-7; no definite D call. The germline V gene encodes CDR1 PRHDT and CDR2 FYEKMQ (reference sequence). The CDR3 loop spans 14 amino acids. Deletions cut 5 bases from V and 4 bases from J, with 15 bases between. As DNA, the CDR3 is TGTGCCAGCAGCCCTACACGGAACCCTTACGAGCAGTACTTC. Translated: CASSPTRNPYEQYF.

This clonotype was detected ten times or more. The CDR3 loop reads CSASAGLAFFEQFF. The CDR3 region has the DNA TGCAGTGCTTCCGCGGGACTAGCTTTCTTTGAGCAGTTCTTC. The rearrangement uses TRBV20-1 and TRBJ2-1, with 9 bases identical to TRBD2. The trim removed 5 bases at V and 9 bases at J, leaving 11 bases unmatched. Germline CDR1 is DFQATT and CDR2 is SNEGSKA (reference sequence). The CDR3 sequence is 14 residues long.

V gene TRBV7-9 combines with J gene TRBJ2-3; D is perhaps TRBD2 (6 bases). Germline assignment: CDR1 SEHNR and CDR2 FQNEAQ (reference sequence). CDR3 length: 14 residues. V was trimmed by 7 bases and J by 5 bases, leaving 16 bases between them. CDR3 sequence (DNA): TGTGCCAGCACCCCAGGAGGGTACCAAGATACGCAGTATTTT. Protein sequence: CASTPGGYQDTQYF.

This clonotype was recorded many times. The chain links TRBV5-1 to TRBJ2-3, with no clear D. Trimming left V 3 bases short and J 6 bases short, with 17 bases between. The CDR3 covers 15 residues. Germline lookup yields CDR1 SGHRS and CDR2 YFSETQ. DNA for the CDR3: TGCGCCAGCAGCTCTACGCTGCAAACCGCGGATACGCAGTATTTT. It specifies CASSSTLQTADTQYF. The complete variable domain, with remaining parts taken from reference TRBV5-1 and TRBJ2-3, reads KAGVTQTPRYLIKTRGQQVTLSCSPISGHRSVSWYQQTPGQGLQFLFEYFSETQRNKGNFPGRFSGRQFSNSRSEMNVSTLELGDSALYLCASSSTLQTADTQYFGPGTRLTVL.

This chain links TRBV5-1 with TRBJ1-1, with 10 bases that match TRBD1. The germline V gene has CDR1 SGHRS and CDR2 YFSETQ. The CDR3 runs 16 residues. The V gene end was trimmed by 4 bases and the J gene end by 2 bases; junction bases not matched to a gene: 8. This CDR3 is CASSVTRQGANTEAFF. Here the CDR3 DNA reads TGCGCCAGCAGCGTTACTCGACAGGGGGCTAACACTGAAGCTTTCTTT.

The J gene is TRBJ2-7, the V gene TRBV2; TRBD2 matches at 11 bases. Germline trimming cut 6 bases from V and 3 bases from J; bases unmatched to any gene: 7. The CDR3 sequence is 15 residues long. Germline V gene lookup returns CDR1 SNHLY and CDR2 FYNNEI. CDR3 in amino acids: CASRATSGSFYEQYF. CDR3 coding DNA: TGTGCCAGCAGAGCAACTAGCGGGAGTTTCTACGAGCAGTACTTC.

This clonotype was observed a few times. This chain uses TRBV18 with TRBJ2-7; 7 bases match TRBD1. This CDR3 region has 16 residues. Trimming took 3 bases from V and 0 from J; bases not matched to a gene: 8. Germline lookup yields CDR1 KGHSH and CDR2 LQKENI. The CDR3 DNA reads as TGTGCCAGCTCACCGAAGGACAGGCGAAGCTCCTACGAGCAGTACTTC. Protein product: CASSPKDRRSSYEQYF.

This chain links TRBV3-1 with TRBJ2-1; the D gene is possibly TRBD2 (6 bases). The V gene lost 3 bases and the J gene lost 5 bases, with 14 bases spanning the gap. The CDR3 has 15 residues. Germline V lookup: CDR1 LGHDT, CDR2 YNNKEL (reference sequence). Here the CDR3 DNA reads TGTGCCAGCAGCCACACGACTAGGGATCACAATGAGCAGTTCTTC. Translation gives CASSHTTRDHNEQFF.

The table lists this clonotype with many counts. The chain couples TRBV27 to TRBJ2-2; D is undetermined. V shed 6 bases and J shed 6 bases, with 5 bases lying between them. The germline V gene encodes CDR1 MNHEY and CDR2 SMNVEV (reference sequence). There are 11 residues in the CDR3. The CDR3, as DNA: TGTGCCAGCAGATTTGCCGGGGAGCTGTTTTTT. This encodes CASRFAGELFF.

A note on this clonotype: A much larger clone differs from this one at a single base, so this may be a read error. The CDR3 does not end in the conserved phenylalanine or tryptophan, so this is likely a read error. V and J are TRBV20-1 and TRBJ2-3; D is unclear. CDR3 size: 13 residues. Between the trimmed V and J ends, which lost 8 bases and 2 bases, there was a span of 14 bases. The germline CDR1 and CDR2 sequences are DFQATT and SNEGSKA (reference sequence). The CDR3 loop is CSPLIIFTDTQYL. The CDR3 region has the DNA TGCAGTCCTCTAATTATATTCACAGATACGCAGTATTTA.

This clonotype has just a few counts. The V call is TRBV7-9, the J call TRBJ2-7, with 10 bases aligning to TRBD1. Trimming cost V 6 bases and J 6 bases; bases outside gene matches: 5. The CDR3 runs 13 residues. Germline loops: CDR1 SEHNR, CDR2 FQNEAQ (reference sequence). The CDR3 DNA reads TGTGCCAGCAGTAGGGACAGGGGTGGCGAGCAGTACTTC. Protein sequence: CASSRDRGGEQYF.

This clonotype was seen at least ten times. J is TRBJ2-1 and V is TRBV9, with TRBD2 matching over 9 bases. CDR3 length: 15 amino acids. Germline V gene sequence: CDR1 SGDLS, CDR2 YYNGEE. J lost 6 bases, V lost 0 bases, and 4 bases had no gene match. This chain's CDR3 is CASSVGGGAGNEQFF. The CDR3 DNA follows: TGTGCCAGCAGCGTAGGCGGGGGGGCCGGCAATGAGCAGTTCTTC.

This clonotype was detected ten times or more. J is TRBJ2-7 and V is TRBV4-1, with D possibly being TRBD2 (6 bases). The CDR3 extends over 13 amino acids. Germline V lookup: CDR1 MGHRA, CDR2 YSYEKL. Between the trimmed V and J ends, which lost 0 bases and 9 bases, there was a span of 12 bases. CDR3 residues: CASSQEIVAVQYF. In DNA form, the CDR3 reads TGCGCCAGCAGCCAAGAGATAGTAGCGGTGCAGTACTTC.

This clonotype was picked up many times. Written as DNA, the CDR3 is TGCGCCAGCAGCTTGAGACAGGGGGAGACCCAGTACTTC. This codes for CASSLRQGETQYF. This rearrangement joins TRBV5-1 to TRBJ2-5; 8 bases map to TRBD1. Germline V gene sequence: CDR1 SGHRS, CDR2 YFSETQ. This CDR3 spans 13 amino acids. Trimming cost V 1 base and J 5 bases; bases outside gene matches: 1.

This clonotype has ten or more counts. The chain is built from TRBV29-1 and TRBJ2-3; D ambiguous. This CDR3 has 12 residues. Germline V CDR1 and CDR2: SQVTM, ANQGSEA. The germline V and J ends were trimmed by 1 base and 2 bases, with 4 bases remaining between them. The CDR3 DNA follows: TGCAGCGTTGAAGGGGTCACAGATACGCAGTATTTT. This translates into CSVEGVTDTQYF.

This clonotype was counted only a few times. The CDR3 nucleotides are TGTGCCAGCAGCGTAGGGAAGGGTGAAGCTTTCTTT. Its translation is CASSVGKGEAFF. This chain connects TRBV9 to TRBJ1-1; D is ambiguous. This CDR3 contains 12 residues. Deletions cut 0 bases from V and 7 bases from J, with 7 bases between. CDR1 and CDR2 from the germline V gene are SGDLS and YYNGEE.

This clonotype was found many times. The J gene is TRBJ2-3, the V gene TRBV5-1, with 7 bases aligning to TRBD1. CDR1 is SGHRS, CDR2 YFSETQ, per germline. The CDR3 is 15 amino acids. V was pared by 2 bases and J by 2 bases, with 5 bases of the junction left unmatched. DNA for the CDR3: TGCGCCAGCAGCTTTCCCAGGGGGTTCACAGATACGCAGTATTTT. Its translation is CASSFPRGFTDTQYF. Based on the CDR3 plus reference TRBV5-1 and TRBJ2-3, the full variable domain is KAGVTQTPRYLIKTRGQQVTLSCSPISGHRSVSWYQQTPGQGLQFLFEYFSETQRNKGNFPGRFSGRQFSNSRSEMNVSTLELGDSALYLCASSFPRGFTDTQYFGPGTRLTVL.

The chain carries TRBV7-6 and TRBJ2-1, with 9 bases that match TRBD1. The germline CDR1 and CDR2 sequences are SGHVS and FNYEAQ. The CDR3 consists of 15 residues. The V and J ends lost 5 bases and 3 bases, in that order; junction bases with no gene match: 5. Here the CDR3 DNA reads TGTGCCAGCAGCCTCAGACAGGGGGACTACAATGAGCAGTTCTTC. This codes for CASSLRQGDYNEQFF.

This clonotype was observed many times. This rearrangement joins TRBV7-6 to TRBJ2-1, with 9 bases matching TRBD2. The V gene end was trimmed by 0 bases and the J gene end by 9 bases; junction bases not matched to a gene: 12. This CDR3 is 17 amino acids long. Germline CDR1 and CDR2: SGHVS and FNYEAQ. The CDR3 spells CASSLAGGRALFFEQFF. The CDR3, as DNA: TGTGCCAGCAGCTTAGCCGGCGGGAGGGCCCTTTTCTTTGAGCAGTTCTTC.

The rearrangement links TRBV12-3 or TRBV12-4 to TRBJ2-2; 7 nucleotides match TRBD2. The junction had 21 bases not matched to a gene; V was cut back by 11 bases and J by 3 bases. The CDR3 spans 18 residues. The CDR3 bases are TGTGCCTTCAGCCTTTTCGGCTCCTGGCGGGAGTACACCGGGGAGCTGTTTTTT. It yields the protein CAFSLFGSWREYTGELFF.

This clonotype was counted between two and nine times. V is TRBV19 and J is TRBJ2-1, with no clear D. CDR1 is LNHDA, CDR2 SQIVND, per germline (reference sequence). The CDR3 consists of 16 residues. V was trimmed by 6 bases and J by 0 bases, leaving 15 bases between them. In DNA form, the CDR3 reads TGTGCCAGTAGAAAAATTGAGGCGAGCTCCTACAATGAGCAGTTCTTC. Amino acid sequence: CASRKIEASSYNEQFF.